Each of the 6 T cell receptor beta chains below was sequenced from the same sample in a study of shared clonotypes between healthy human individuals. Sequencing used immunoSEQ multiplex PCR; TCRdb keeps in-frame clones, though not all of them. The sample has over 2 million clones; 90% to 95% are singletons. Sequencing was carried out using naive CD4+ T cells sorted from blood. The sample's subset: CD45RA+ positively selected. These receptor sequences come from a young man in good health.

The chain employs TRBV2 and TRBJ2-1; D assignment may be TRBD1 or TRBD2 (7 bases each). The V end lost 0 bases, the J end lost 8 bases, and 17 bases lay between the germline ends. Germline values: CDR1 SNHLY, CDR2 FYNNEI. This CDR3 has 16 amino acids. CDR3 DNA sequence: TGTGCCAGCAGTGAAGCTGGGAGGGGGCCCCACCATGAGCAGTTCTTC. Amino acid sequence: CASSEAGRGPHHEQFF.

There are many counts of this clone. The V call is TRBV27, the J call TRBJ2-7; D not resolved. Looked up from germline, CDR1 is MNHEY and CDR2 is SMNVEV (reference sequence). V was shortened by 5 bases and J by 6 bases, with 26 bases between the two germline ends. The CDR3 is 17 residues long. The CDR3 here is CASSPGSGYSGFLEQYF. The DNA for the CDR3 is TGTGCCAGCAGTCCCGGTTCGGGTTATTCCGGCTTCCTCGAGCAGTACTTC.

V and J are TRBV7-9 and TRBJ2-3, with 9 bases identical to TRBD1. Germline V gene lookup returns CDR1 SEHNR and CDR2 FQNEAQ (reference sequence). The CDR3 extends over 15 amino acids. With V trimmed by 1 base and J by 8 bases, 7 bases remained unmatched. CDR3 amino acids: CASSLGTGAMSTQYF. The CDR3 nucleotides are TGTGCCAGCAGCTTAGGGACAGGGGCAATGAGTACGCAGTATTTT.

J is TRBJ2-3 and V is TRBV7-8; D is perhaps TRBD2 (7 bases). Trimming removed 8 bases at V and 4 bases at J, with 22 bases between. CDR1 and CDR2 (germline): SGHVS, FQNEAQ. The length of the CDR3 is 16 residues. CDR3 amino acids: CASSFSWGGGPDTQYF. CDR3 DNA sequence: TGTGCCAGCTCCTTTTCCTGGGGCGGGGGCCCAGATACGCAGTATTTT.

Worth noting for this clone: The same CDR3 is also encoded by other DNA sequences in this sample. V usage is TRBV5-1 and J usage is TRBJ2-7; TRBD1 aligns across 9 bases. Trimming cost V 3 bases and J 4 bases; bases outside gene matches: 8. This CDR3 is 15 amino acids long. Germline values: CDR1 SGHRS, CDR2 YFSETQ. The CDR3: CASSSSGTGSYEQYF. DNA of the CDR3: TGCGCCAGCAGCTCATCCGGGACAGGGTCATACGAGCAGTACTTC.

V is TRBV5-8 and J is TRBJ2-7; D not resolved. This CDR3 region has 13 residues. Germline CDR1 is SGHTS and CDR2 is YDEGEE. V was trimmed by 5 bases and J by 1 base, leaving 10 bases between them. The CDR3 region is CASRRADSYEQYF. CDR3 nucleotides: TGTGCCAGCAGACGGGCCGATTCCTACGAGCAGTACTTC.